This T cell receptor beta chain derives from a study of cytomegalovirus exposure and HLA in healthy donors. Use of 60 Vbeta and 13 Jbeta primers characterized the PCR. Using immunoSEQ multiplex PCR, the repertoire was profiled, and TCRdb retains in-frame clones only, with some absent. This sample carries roughly 78,000 clones, with about 0.83% going to the ten biggest clones. Trimming cost V 0 bases and J 6 bases; bases outside gene matches: 5. Per the germline V gene, CDR1 is LNHDA and CDR2 is SQIVND (reference sequence). CDR3 length equals 15 residues. As regards this clone: Its antigen is undetermined.

The study's findings and limits: Presence/absence analyses assumed roughly uniform sequencing depth across donors, which may not hold.

Sequencing was performed on PBMCs. The sequence came from a boy aged 10-17 years in good health and CMV-seronegative. The V and J genes are TRBV19 and TRBJ1-2; 9 bases agree with TRBD1. The CDR3 DNA follows: TGTGCCAGTAGTATAGATGGGACAGGGAATAATGGCTACACCTTC. The encoded protein is CASSIDGTGNNGYTF.